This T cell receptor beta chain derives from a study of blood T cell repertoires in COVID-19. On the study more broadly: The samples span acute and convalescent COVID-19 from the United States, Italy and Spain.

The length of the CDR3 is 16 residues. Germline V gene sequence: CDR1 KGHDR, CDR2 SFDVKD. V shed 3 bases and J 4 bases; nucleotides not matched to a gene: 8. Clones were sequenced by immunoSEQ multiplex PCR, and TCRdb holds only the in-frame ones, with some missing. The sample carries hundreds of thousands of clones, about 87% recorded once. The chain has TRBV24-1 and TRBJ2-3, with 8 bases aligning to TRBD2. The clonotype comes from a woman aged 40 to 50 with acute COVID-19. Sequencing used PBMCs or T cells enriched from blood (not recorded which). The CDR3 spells CATSDTREGTSDTQYF. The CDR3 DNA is TGTGCCACCAGTGATACCCGGGAGGGTACCTCAGATACGCAGTATTTT.